Below are 19 T cell receptor beta chains sequenced from a single sample in a study of shared clonotypes between healthy human individuals. The assay was immunoSEQ multiplex PCR, and TCRdb's table has in-frame clones only and misses some. The table has some 1.5 million clones, around 95% seen once. Input material: naive CD4+ T cells sorted from blood. Subset given: CD45RA+ positively selected. These receptors were taken from a man aged 25 to 40 in good health.

This chain uses TRBV9 with TRBJ2-1, with 7 positions matching TRBD2. The CDR3 spans 13 residues. The germline CDR1 and CDR2 sequences are SGDLS and YYNGEE. J gave up 10 bases and V 0 bases, and 4 bases lay outside the gene matches. CDR3 region: CASSVVGGQEQFF. The CDR3 nucleotides read TGTGCCAGCAGCGTAGTGGGAGGGCAGGAGCAGTTCTTC.

The V gene is TRBV14, the J gene TRBJ2-7; 9 positions agree with TRBD2. Germline trimming cut 3 bases from V and 11 bases from J; bases unmatched to any gene: 11. Germline V gives CDR1 SGHDN, CDR2 FVKESK. The CDR3 has 14 amino acids. In DNA, the CDR3 is TGTGCCAGCAGCCATTCGGGACTAGCACCTAGCAAGTACTTC. The encoded protein is CASSHSGLAPSKYF.

On this clone: The sample contains more than one DNA sequence encoding this CDR3. This chain links TRBV18 with TRBJ2-2; no reliable D call. Germline CDR1 is KGHSH and CDR2 is LQKENI. CDR3 length: 13 amino acids. The V end was cut by 0 bases, the J end by 6 bases, with 5 bases between. CDR3 protein: CASSPPSAGELFF. As DNA, the CDR3 is TGTGCCAGCTCACCACCCAGTGCCGGGGAGCTGTTTTTT. Complete variable domain (other parts from reference TRBV18 and TRBJ2-2): NAGVMQNPRHLVRRRGQEARLRCSPMKGHSHVYWYRQLPEEGLKFMVYLQKENIIDESGMPKERFSAEFPKEGPSILRIQQVVRGDSAAYFCASSPPSAGELFFGEGSRLTVL.

J is TRBJ2-2 and V is TRBV5-4, with D uncertain. The germline V gene has CDR1 SGHNT and CDR2 YYREEE (reference sequence). The CDR3 length is 15 residues. Deletions cut 0 bases from V and 3 bases from J, with 9 bases between. CDR3 sequence (DNA): TGTGCCAGCAGCTTGGGAGTTTTGGACACCGGGGAGCTGTTTTTT. This sequence encodes CASSLGVLDTGELFF.

Regarding this clone: This sample also contains other DNA sequences that code for the same CDR3. The chain links TRBV7-2 to TRBJ2-7; 8 bases match TRBD2. This CDR3 is built from 13 residues. V shed 4 bases and J 3 bases; nucleotides not matched to a gene: 2. CDR1 SGHTA and CDR2 FQGNSA come from the germline V gene. CDR3 protein: CASSSSGSYEQYF. The CDR3, as DNA: TGTGCCAGCAGCTCGAGCGGGAGCTACGAGCAGTACTTC.

The rearrangement uses TRBV18 and TRBJ2-1; the match to TRBD1 covers 7 bases. The CDR3 is 17 residues long. The trim removed 4 bases at V and 7 bases at J, leaving 16 bases unmatched. Germline loops: CDR1 KGHSH, CDR2 LQKENI. The DNA of the CDR3 is TGTGCCAGCTCACGACACGCCGGGACAGATTCGGGGAATGAGCAGTTCTTC. Translating gives CASSRHAGTDSGNEQFF. The full variable domain, with the rest looked up from reference TRBV18 and TRBJ2-1, is NAGVMQNPRHLVRRRGQEARLRCSPMKGHSHVYWYRQLPEEGLKFMVYLQKENIIDESGMPKERFSAEFPKEGPSILRIQQVVRGDSAAYFCASSRHAGTDSGNEQFFGPGTRLTVL.

The J gene is TRBJ2-3, the V gene TRBV27, with 9 bases fitting TRBD2. V was pared by 6 bases and J by 5 bases, with 3 bases of the junction left unmatched. Per the germline V gene, CDR1 is MNHEY and CDR2 is SMNVEV (reference sequence). This CDR3 is 13 amino acids long. Here the CDR3 reads CASSRTSEDTQYF. CDR3 in DNA: TGTGCCAGCAGCCGGACTAGCGAAGATACGCAGTATTTT.

In DNA, the CDR3 is TGTGCCAGCAGTGTGACCGGGGAGGGCGAAAAACTGTTTTTT. This encodes CASSVTGEGEKLFF. V gene TRBV25-1 combines with J gene TRBJ1-4, with D unresolved. Per the germline V gene, CDR1 is MGHDK and CDR2 is SYGVNS. CDR3 length: 14 residues. The V end lost 4 bases, the J end lost 8 bases, and 14 bases lay between the germline ends.

The V and J genes are TRBV5-1 and TRBJ2-1; TRBD2 matches at 7 bases. V was clipped by 6 bases and J by 4 bases; unmatched bases: 7. Looked up from germline, CDR1 is SGHRS and CDR2 is YFSETQ. This CDR3 is built from 14 residues. Written as DNA, the CDR3 is TGCGCCAGCACGGCGGGAGCTTTGTACAATGAGCAGTTCTTC. This translates into CASTAGALYNEQFF.

The J gene is TRBJ2-5, the V gene TRBV18; D remains unclear. Trimming shortened V by 1 base and J by 1 base, and 7 bases separated the two germline ends. Germline assignment: CDR1 KGHSH and CDR2 LQKENI. The CDR3 runs to 14 residues. The CDR3, as DNA: TGTGCCAGCTCACCACTTCGAGTCCAAGAGACCCAGTACTTC. It translates to CASSPLRVQETQYF. The entire variable domain, with the rest obtained from reference TRBV18 and TRBJ2-5, is as follows: NAGVMQNPRHLVRRRGQEARLRCSPMKGHSHVYWYRQLPEEGLKFMVYLQKENIIDESGMPKERFSAEFPKEGPSILRIQQVVRGDSAAYFCASSPLRVQETQYFGPGTRLLVL.

V is TRBV9 and J is TRBJ1-4, with a tentative D call TRBD1 (5 bases). CDR1 and CDR2 from the germline V gene are SGDLS and YYNGEE. Deletions cut 0 bases from V and 5 bases from J, with 20 bases between. The length of the CDR3 is 18 residues. In DNA form, the CDR3 reads TGTGCCAGCAGCGTAGCGCTTGGGCGTCCGAGGGGAAATGAAAAACTGTTTTTT. It translates to CASSVALGRPRGNEKLFF. The complete variable domain, with remaining parts taken from reference TRBV9 and TRBJ1-4, reads DSGVTQTPKHLITATGQRVTLRCSPRSGDLSVYWYQQSLDQGLQFLIQYYNGEERAKGNILERFSAQQFPDLHSELNLSSLELGDSALYFCASSVALGRPRGNEKLFFGSGTQLSVL.

The chain joins TRBV6-1 to TRBJ2-7; 10 bases align to TRBD2. CDR3 length: 15 amino acids. Losses at the gene ends were 4 bases for V and 4 bases for J; bases not matched to a gene: 7. Germline values: CDR1 MNHNS, CDR2 SASEGT. Here the CDR3 reads CASSGGTSVDYEQYF. DNA for the CDR3: TGTGCCAGCAGTGGGGGGACTAGCGTAGATTACGAGCAGTACTTC.

The chain employs TRBV6-5 and TRBJ1-2; no firm D call. V lost 3 bases, J lost 5 bases, and 10 bases lay in between. The CDR3 is 13 residues long. Germline V gene lookup returns CDR1 MNHEY and CDR2 SVGAGI. Here the CDR3 DNA reads TGTGCCAGCAGTTATTTCGGGAAGTATGGCTACACCTTC. This translates into CASSYFGKYGYTF.

The chain is built from TRBV11-2 and TRBJ2-5; 14 nucleotides align to TRBD2. The germline V gene encodes CDR1 SGHAT and CDR2 FQNNGV. This CDR3 is 15 amino acids long. With 3 bases clipped from V and 7 bases from J, the junction kept 4 bases outside the gene matches. The CDR3 spells CASSLGLAGAATQYF. CDR3 sequence (DNA): TGTGCCAGCAGCTTGGGACTAGCGGGAGCGGCGACCCAGTACTTC.

This rearrangement joins TRBV19 to TRBJ1-1; D may be TRBD1 (6 bases). V lost 5 bases to trimming and J lost 7 bases, with 14 bases between them. The germline V gene encodes CDR1 LNHDA and CDR2 SQIVND (reference sequence). The CDR3 consists of 13 residues. CDR3: CASSLLQGGEAFF. The CDR3 DNA follows: TGTGCCAGTAGTCTATTACAGGGAGGTGAAGCTTTCTTT.

The chain links TRBV27 to TRBJ2-1, with 7 bases matching TRBD2. Germline V CDR1 and CDR2: MNHEY, SMNVEV (reference sequence). The CDR3 consists of 11 residues. J lost 10 bases, V lost 8 bases, and 5 bases had no gene match. The CDR3 loop is CASRSGTEQFF. As DNA, the CDR3 is TGTGCCAGCCGCAGCGGGACCGAGCAGTTCTTC.

This clone has a single count. This sequence joins TRBV27 and TRBJ2-6; D is possibly TRBD2 (6 bases). CDR3 length equals 16 residues. The V end lost 8 bases, the J end lost 0 bases, and 14 bases lay between the germline ends. Germline V gene lookup returns CDR1 MNHEY and CDR2 SMNVEV (reference sequence). The CDR3 DNA follows: TGTGCCAGCGGGACTTGGGGCCTCTCTGGGGCCAACGTCCTGACTTTC. Encoded protein: CASGTWGLSGANVLTF.

V usage is TRBV19 and J usage is TRBJ2-2; 11 positions agree with TRBD2. Germline CDR1 is LNHDA and CDR2 is SQIVND (reference sequence). The CDR3 loop spans 17 amino acids. V lost 4 bases, J lost 5 bases, and 9 bases stayed unmatched. CDR3 region: CASSTAPTSGNTGELFF. In DNA form, the CDR3 reads TGTGCCAGTAGTACAGCCCCGACTAGCGGGAATACCGGGGAGCTGTTTTTT.

The chain joins TRBV7-9 to TRBJ2-5, with D perhaps matching TRBD1 (6 bases). Germline V CDR1 and CDR2: SEHNR, FQNEAQ (reference sequence). There are 16 residues in the CDR3. V lost 4 bases and J 1 base, leaving 16 bases between the germline ends. The CDR3 DNA follows: TGTGCCAGCAGCTCCCACTTAAGGACAGTCCAAGAGACCCAGTACTTC. Translated: CASSSHLRTVQETQYF. The variable domain in full, completed from reference TRBV7-9 and TRBJ2-5, reads DTGVSQNPRHKITKRGQNVTFRCDPISEHNRLYWYRQTLGQGPEFLTYFQNEAQLEKSRLLSDRFSAERPKGSFSTLEIQRTEQGDSAMYLCASSSHLRTVQETQYFGPGTRLLVL.